The next 8 T cell receptor beta chains were all read from a single sample in a study of blood T cell repertoires in COVID-19. The method was immunoSEQ multiplex PCR; TCRdb's version includes in-frame clones alone and lacks a portion of them. This table holds some 280,000 clones, 85% found once. The sample was peripheral blood. The receptors shown here come from a woman between 50 and 59 years old with active or convalescent COVID-19.

This sequence joins TRBV24-1 and TRBJ2-2; TRBD2 might be the D (5 bases). This CDR3 has 14 residues. Looked up from germline, CDR1 is KGHDR and CDR2 is SFDVKD. The ends were cut back, 7 bases at V and 0 bases at J, with 8 bases in the middle. The CDR3 region is CATSGKTNTGELFF. As DNA, the CDR3 is TGTGCCACCAGCGGGAAGACGAACACCGGGGAGCTGTTTTTT.

The chain recombines TRBV11-2 with TRBJ2-7; perhaps TRBD2 as D (6 bases). The CDR3 consists of 15 residues. The germline V gene encodes CDR1 SGHAT and CDR2 FQNNGV. Trimming took off 1 base at V and 0 bases at J, with 10 bases between the two ends. CDR3 amino acids: CASSLAYGSSYEQYF. The DNA of the CDR3 is TGTGCCAGCAGCTTAGCTTACGGGAGCTCCTACGAGCAGTACTTC.

This chain connects TRBV28 to TRBJ1-3; D uncertain. Germline V gene sequence: CDR1 MDHEN, CDR2 SYDVKM. The CDR3 has 15 amino acids. The V end lost 3 bases, the J end lost 4 bases, and 13 bases lay between the germline ends. The CDR3 nucleotides are TGTGCCAGCAGTTTTAGCGGTAGACGAGGAAACACCATATATTTT. Its protein product is CASSFSGRRGNTIYF.

This clone was recorded once. Other nucleotide sequences in the sample specify the same CDR3. The chain combines TRBV6-5 with TRBJ1-1, with D hard to call. Between the trimmed V and J ends, which lost 0 bases and 1 base, there was a span of 6 bases. The V gene's germline CDR1 is MNHEY and CDR2 SVGAGI. The CDR3 contains 14 residues. CDR3 in amino acids: CASSYSAGNTEAFF. The CDR3 DNA reads as TGTGCCAGCAGTTACTCTGCGGGGAACACTGAAGCTTTCTTT.

This clone has a count of ten or more. This sequence joins TRBV11-3 and TRBJ2-1; 8 bases are shared with TRBD1. The germline V gene encodes CDR1 SGHNT and CDR2 YENEEA. CDR3 length equals 15 residues. V shed 5 bases and J 7 bases; nucleotides not matched to a gene: 10. The CDR3 DNA sequence: TGTGCCAGCAGCGAAACGGGACAGGCAGGAAATGAGCAGTTCTTC. Encoded protein: CASSETGQAGNEQFF.

V and J are TRBV18 and TRBJ2-5; D gene uncertain. This CDR3 has 13 residues. Trimming left V 0 bases short and J 5 bases short, with 7 bases between. From germline, CDR1 is KGHSH and CDR2 LQKENI. The DNA of the CDR3 is TGTGCCAGCTCACCACCTAGTCATGAGACCCAGTACTTC. Its protein product is CASSPPSHETQYF.

This clone came up a few times. V usage is TRBV7-8 and J usage is TRBJ2-2; D is unresolved. Germline CDR1 reads SGHVS; CDR2 reads FQNEAQ. Trimming removed 2 bases at V and 4 bases at J, with 5 bases between. This CDR3 has 13 amino acids. The CDR3 loop is CASSLSLTGELFF. Here the CDR3 DNA reads TGTGCCAGCAGCTTATCCCTCACCGGGGAGCTGTTTTTT.

The V and J genes are TRBV7-2 and TRBJ2-5; D perhaps matches TRBD2 (6 bases). V was shortened by 5 bases and J by 4 bases, with 17 bases between the two germline ends. Per germline, CDR1 SGHTA and CDR2 FQGNSA. The CDR3 runs 15 residues. The DNA of the CDR3 is TGTGCCAGCAGCCGCCCTGGTGGGGGAGGAGAGACCCAGTACTTC. Its translation: CASSRPGGGGETQYF.